This is a list of T cell receptor beta chains from one sample in a study of cytomegalovirus exposure and HLA in healthy donors. Assay used: immunoSEQ multiplex PCR; TCRdb lists only in-frame clones, some missing. In the table there are 150,000 to 200,000 clones, 77% of which are singletons. Sample: PBMCs. The receptor source for this set is a woman aged 25 to 45 in good health and CMV-seropositive. Each CDR3 is given with its conserved first and last residue. D genes are given only for firm matches. Size values are once, few and many counts, or a class for expanded clones, and some rows have none.

>TRBJ2-4|17|.|TRBD2|TRBV11-1
TGTGCCAGCAGCCCGCCCGAGGTAGCGGGAGCTAGAAACATTCAGTACTTC
CASSPPEVAGARNIQYF
>TRBJ2-6|17|once|.|TRBV6-1
TGTGCCAGCAGTGCGCAAATTCCCGGAGCTGGGGCCAACGTCCTGACTTTC
CASSAQIPGAGANVLTF
>TRBJ2-1|14|once|TRBD2|TRBV11-2
TGTGCCAGCAGCCACTGGACTAGTGACAATGAGCAGTTCTTC
CASSHWTSDNEQFF
>TRBJ2-3|13|.|.|TRBV14
TGTGCCAGCAGCCTCCCTAGCACAGATACGCAGTATTTT
CASSLPSTDTQYF
>TRBJ2-7|17|.|TRBD2|TRBV10-2
TGCGCCAGCAGTGAGTTTTCGGGGTACGGCGGGAGTTACGAGCAGTACTTC
CASSEFSGYGGSYEQYF
>TRBJ2-7|15|.|TRBD1|TRBV4-2
TGTGCCAGCAGCCAGGGACAGGGGGCGGCCTACGAGCAGTACTTC
CASSQGQGAAYEQYF
>TRBJ1-1|14|.|.|TRBV27
TGTGCCAGCAGTTTATACAGGGTTGGGACTGAAGCTTTCTTT
CASSLYRVGTEAFF
>TRBJ1-5|18|once|.|TRBV21-1
TGTGCCAGCAGCGCCGGGACACTGAAAAGGGATAGCAATCAGCCCCAGCATTTT
CASSAGTLKRDSNQPQHF
>TRBJ1-2|13|.|.|TRBV6-1
TGTGCCAGCAGTTCCGCTAAGCTCCATGGCTACACCTTC
CASSSAKLHGYTF
>TRBJ1-5|14|.|TRBD1|TRBV27
TGTGCCAGCAGGGAAACAGGGGCGAATCAGCCCCAGCATTTT
CASRETGANQPQHF
>TRBJ1-2|13|few|.|TRBV28
TGTGCCAGCAGTTTATGGGGGGGCTATGGCTACACCTTC
CASSLWGGYGYTF
>TRBJ2-7|16|.|TRBD1|TRBV12-5
TGTGCTAGTGGTTCCGAACCCGGGACAGGGATCTACGAGCAGTACTTC
CASGSEPGTGIYEQYF
>TRBJ2-7|11|.|TRBD2|TRBV29-1
TGCAGCGTTGGGGGGGGAGGCGAGCAGTACTTC
CSVGGGGEQYF
>TRBJ2-1|16|.|TRBD2|TRBV19
TGTGCCACCTGTCTAGCGGGAGGGCCCGGTTACAATGAGCAGTTCTTC
CATCLAGGPGYNEQFF
>TRBJ2-2|13|.|.|TRBV30
TGTGCCTGGAGTGTAAGGGGTTCCGGGGAGCTGTTTTTT
CAWSVRGSGELFF
>TRBJ1-5|14|few|TRBD1|TRBV28
TGTGCCAGCAGCACAGGGGGTTTCAATCAGCCCCAGCATTTT
CASSTGGFNQPQHF
>TRBJ2-7|14|.|.|TRBV11-2
TGTGCCAGCAGCTGGGGCCGGGCTTCCTACGAGCAGTACTTC
CASSWGRASYEQYF
>TRBJ2-7|14|.|.|TRBV9
TGTGCCAGCAGCGTACTACAGGGAGATGGCGAGCAGTACTTC
CASSVLQGDGEQYF
>TRBJ2-3|15|.|TRBD2|TRBV5-8
TGTGCCAGCAGCCCGCTAGCGGGAGAAGTAGATACGCAGTATTTT
CASSPLAGEVDTQYF